Detailed here is one TCR beta chain. Germline assignment: CDR1 MDHEN and CDR2 SYDVKM. The ends were cut back, 5 bases at V and 3 bases at J, with 16 bases in the middle. The CDR3 is 15 amino acids. As the template, RNA transcripts were used to amplify TCR beta CDR3 regions. A first-round RT-PCR used HTBI primers, followed by a second-round multiplex PCR. TCRdb independently ran MiXCR on the multiplex PCR reads; one entry per CDR3 protein. The table shows a few hundred thousand distinct CDR3 sequences, with about 18% occurring only once. This specimen belongs to a study of Graves' ophthalmopathy and Graves' hyperthyroidism.

This rearrangement joins TRBV28 to TRBJ1-1, with D possibly matching TRBD1 (6 bases). The origin of this receptor is an adult woman with stable Graves' hyperthyroidism. Specimen: peripheral blood. The CDR3, as DNA: TGTGCCAGCAGTCCTCCATCAACAGGGTACACTGAAGCTTTCTTT. Encoded protein: CASSPPSTGYTEAFF. Using reference TRBV28 and TRBJ1-1 for the parts outside the CDR3, the full variable domain is DVKVTQSSRYLVKRTGEKVFLECVQDMDHENMFWYRQDPGLGLRLIYFSYDVKMKEKGDIPEGYSVSREKKERFSLILESASTNQTSMYLCASSPPSTGYTEAFFGQGTRLTVV.